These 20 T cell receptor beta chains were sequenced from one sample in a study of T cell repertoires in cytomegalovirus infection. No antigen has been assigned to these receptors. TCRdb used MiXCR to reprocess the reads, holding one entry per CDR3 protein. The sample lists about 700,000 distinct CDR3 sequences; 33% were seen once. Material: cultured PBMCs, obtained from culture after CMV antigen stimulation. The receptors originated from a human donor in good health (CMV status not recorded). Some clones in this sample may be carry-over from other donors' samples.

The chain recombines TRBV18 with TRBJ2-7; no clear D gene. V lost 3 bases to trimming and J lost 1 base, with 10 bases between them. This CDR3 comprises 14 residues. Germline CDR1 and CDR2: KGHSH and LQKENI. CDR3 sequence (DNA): TGTGCCAGCTCACCTCGGGTCAGATCCTACGAGCAGTACTTC. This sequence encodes CASSPRVRSYEQYF.

The CDR3 coding sequence is TGTGCCAGCAGTACGGGACTCGCCTATTACAATGAGCAGTTCTTC. Its translation: CASSTGLAYYNEQFF. The chain carries TRBV2 and TRBJ2-1; D possibly corresponds to TRBD2 (6 bases). The CDR3 covers 15 residues. Germline values: CDR1 SNHLY, CDR2 FYNNEI. The ends were cut back, 5 bases at V and 4 bases at J, with 15 bases in the middle.

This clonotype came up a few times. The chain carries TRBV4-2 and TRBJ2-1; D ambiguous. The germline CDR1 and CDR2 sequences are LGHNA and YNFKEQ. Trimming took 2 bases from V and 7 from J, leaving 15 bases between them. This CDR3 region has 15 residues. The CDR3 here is CASSQFPPMGNEQFF. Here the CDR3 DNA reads TGTGCCAGCAGCCAATTCCCCCCTATGGGGAATGAGCAGTTCTTC.

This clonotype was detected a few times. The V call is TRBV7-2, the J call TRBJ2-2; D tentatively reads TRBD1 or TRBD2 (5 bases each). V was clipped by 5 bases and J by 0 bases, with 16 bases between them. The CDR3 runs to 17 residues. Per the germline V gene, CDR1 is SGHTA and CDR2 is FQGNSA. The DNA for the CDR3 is TGTGCCAGCAGCCTTACCAGGGAGTCAGCGAACACCGGGGAGCTGTTTTTT. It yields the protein CASSLTRESANTGELFF.

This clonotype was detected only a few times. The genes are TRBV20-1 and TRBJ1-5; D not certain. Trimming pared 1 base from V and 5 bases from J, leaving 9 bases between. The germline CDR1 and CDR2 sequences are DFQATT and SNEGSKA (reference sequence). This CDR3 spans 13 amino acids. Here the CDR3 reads CSARGVGDQPQHF. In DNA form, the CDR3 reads TGCAGTGCTAGAGGGGTCGGGGATCAGCCCCAGCATTTT.

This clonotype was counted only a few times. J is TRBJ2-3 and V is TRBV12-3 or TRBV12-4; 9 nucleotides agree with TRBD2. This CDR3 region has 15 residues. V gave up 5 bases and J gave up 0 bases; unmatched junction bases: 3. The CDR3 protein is CASSISGGSTDTQYF. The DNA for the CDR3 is TGTGCCAGCAGTATTAGCGGGGGTAGCACAGATACGCAGTATTTT.

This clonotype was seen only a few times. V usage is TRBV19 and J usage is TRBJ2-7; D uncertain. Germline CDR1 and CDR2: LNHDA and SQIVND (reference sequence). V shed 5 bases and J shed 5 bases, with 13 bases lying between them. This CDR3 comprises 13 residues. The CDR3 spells CASSLYPRDEQYF. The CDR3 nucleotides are TGTGCCAGTAGTCTCTACCCTCGGGACGAGCAGTACTTC.

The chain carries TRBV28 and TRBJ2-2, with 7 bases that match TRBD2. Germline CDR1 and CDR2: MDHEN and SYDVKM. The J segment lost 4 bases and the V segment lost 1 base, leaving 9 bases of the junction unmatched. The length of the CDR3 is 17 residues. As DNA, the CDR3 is TGTGCCAGCAGTTTATCGGGGCGGGGAGGGTCCACCGGGGAGCTGTTTTTT. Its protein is CASSLSGRGGSTGELFF.

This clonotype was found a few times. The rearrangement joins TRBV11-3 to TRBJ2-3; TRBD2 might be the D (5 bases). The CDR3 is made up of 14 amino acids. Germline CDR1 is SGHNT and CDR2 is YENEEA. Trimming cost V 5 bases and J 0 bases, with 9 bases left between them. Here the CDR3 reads CASSLRDSTDTQYF. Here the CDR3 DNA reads TGTGCCAGCAGCCTCCGGGATAGCACAGATACGCAGTATTTT.

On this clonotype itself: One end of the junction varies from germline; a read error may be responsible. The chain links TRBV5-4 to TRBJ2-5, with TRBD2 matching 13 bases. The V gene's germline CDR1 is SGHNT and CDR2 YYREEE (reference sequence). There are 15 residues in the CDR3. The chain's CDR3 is CASSPRETSGRPADF. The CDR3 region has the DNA TGTGCCAGCAGCCCGAGGGAGACTAGCGGGAGGCCCGCCGACTTC.

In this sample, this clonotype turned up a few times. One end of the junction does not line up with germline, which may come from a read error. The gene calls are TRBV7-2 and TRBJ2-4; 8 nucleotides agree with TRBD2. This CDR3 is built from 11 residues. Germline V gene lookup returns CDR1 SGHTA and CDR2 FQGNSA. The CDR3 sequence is CASSSYSGKAF. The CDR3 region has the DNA TGTGCCAGCAGCTCCTATAGCGGGAAGGCCTTC.

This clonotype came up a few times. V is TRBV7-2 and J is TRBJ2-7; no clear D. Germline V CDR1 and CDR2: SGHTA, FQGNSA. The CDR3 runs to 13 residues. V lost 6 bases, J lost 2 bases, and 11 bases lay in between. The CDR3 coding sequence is TGTGCCAGCAGTAATACCCCAACCTACGAGCAGTACTTC. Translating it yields CASSNTPTYEQYF.

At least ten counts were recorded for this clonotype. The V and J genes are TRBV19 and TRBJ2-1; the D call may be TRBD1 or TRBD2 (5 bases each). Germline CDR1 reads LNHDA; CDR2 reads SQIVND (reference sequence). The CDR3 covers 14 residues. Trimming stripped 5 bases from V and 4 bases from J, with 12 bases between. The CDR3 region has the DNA TGTGCCAGTAGTTGGGGGAGAGGTTACAATGAGCAGTTCTTC. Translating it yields CASSWGRGYNEQFF.

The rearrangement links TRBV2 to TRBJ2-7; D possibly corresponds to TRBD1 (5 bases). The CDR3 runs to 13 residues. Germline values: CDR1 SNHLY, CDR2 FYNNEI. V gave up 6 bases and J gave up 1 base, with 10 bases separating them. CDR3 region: CASRVGASYEQYF. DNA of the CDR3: TGTGCCAGCAGAGTAGGGGCTTCCTACGAGCAGTACTTC.

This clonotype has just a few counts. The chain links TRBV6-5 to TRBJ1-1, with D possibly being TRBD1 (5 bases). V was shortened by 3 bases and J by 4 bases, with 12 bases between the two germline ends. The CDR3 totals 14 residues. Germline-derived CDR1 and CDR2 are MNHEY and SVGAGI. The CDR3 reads CASSYAGSGTEAFF. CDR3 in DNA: TGTGCCAGCAGTTATGCAGGGTCGGGCACTGAAGCTTTCTTT.

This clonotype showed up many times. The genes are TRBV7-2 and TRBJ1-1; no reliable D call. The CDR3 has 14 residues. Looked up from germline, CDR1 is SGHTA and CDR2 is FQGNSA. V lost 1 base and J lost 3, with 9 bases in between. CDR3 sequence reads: CASSLVTSYTEAFF. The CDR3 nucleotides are TGTGCCAGCAGCTTAGTCACTTCCTACACTGAAGCTTTCTTT. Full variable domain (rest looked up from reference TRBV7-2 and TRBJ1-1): GAGVSQSPSNKVTEKGKDVELRCDPISGHTALYWYRQSLGQGLEFLIYFQGNSAPDKSGLPSDRFSAERTGGSVSTLTIQRTQQEDSAVYLCASSLVTSYTEAFFGQGTRLTVV.

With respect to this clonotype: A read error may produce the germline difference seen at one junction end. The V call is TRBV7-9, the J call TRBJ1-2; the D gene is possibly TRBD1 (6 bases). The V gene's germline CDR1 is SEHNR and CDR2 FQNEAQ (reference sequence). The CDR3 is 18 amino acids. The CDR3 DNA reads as TGTGCCAGCAGCTTATCTGGTGGGGGGGCTGGAGGAAACTTTGGCTACACCTTC. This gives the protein CASSLSGGGAGGNFGYTF.

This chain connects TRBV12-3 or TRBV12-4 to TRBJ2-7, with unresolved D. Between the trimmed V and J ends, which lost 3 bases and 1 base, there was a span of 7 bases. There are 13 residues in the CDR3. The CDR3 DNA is TGTGCCAGCAGTTTCGCGCGGTCCTACGAGCAGTACTTC. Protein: CASSFARSYEQYF.

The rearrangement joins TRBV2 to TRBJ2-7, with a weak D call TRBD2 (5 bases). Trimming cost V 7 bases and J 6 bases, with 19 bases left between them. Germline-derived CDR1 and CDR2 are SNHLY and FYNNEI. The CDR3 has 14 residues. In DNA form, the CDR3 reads TGTGCCAGCACCATTCTCCGGGAAAAAGGCGAGCAGTACTTC. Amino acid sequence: CASTILREKGEQYF.

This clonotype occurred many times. DNA for the CDR3: TGTGCCAGCAGCTTAGAGGTAGCAACGGGGAACTACGAGCAGTACTTC. Amino acids: CASSLEVATGNYEQYF. The chain employs TRBV7-6 and TRBJ2-7; a possible D gene is TRBD2 (5 bases). The CDR3 length is 16 residues. The germline V and J ends were trimmed by 1 base and 3 bases, with 16 bases remaining between them. Germline loops: CDR1 SGHVS, CDR2 FNYEAQ.